The 28 T cell receptor beta chains reported below all come from one sample, sequenced in a study of T cell responses to AZD1222 COVID-19 vaccine (dated by TCRdb to the early 2020s). This specimen's time point label, per the study, means: about 28 days (+/-7) after the second vaccine dose. Library construction relied on the immunoSEQ multiplex PCR assay. Entries here come from immuneACCESS through TCRdb and include only in-frame sequences with V and J called. Some clones fail to appear in such tables; in the studies checked, an unresolved V gene covers under half of the shortfall, and the cause of the remainder is unknown. The sample table holds around 200,000 clones, of which roughly 94% were seen once. The top ten hold around 1.5% of the sample. Sample: peripheral blood, taken 28 days after the second AZD1222 dose. The source of these receptors is an adult who received the AZD1222 COVID-19 vaccine.

In this sample, this clone turned up once. The chain has TRBV2 and TRBJ2-7; tentatively, D is TRBD1 (7 bases). There are 13 residues in the CDR3. Germline CDR1 and CDR2: SNHLY and FYNNEI. V lost 6 bases to trimming and J lost 2 bases, with 11 bases between them. The CDR3 nucleotides read TGTGCCAGCAGGCGGGACAGTCCCTACGAGCAGTACTTC. It yields the protein CASRRDSPYEQYF.

The rearrangement uses TRBV6-6 and TRBJ1-1, with D possibly being TRBD1 (5 bases). V lost 2 bases to trimming and J lost 5 bases, with 18 bases between them. The CDR3 runs to 16 residues. Germline assignment: CDR1 MNHNY and CDR2 SVGAGI (reference sequence). The DNA for the CDR3 is TGTGCCAGCAGTTACCGAGGGGCCTACTTTGGGACTGAAGCTTTCTTT. This encodes CASSYRGAYFGTEAFF.

The chain carries TRBV27 and TRBJ2-7; 8 nucleotides agree with TRBD2. V was pared by 7 bases and J by 7 bases, with 18 bases of the junction left unmatched. This CDR3 region has 16 residues. Germline V gives CDR1 MNHEY, CDR2 SMNVEV (reference sequence). CDR3 bases: TGTGCCAGCACCCCGGTATTAGCGGGGTCTAGGGGGGAGCAGTACTTC. As protein: CASTPVLAGSRGEQYF.

The CDR3 here is CASGLATGRTWDSPLHF. CDR3 nucleotide sequence: TGTGCTAGTGGTTTGGCGACCGGACGTACCTGGGACTCACCCCTCCACTTT. This chain connects TRBV12-5 to TRBJ1-6; the D gene is possibly TRBD1 (5 bases). V lost 1 base and J lost 10, with 20 bases in between. CDR1 is LGHNT and CDR2 is FRNRAP in the germline V gene. The CDR3 loop spans 17 amino acids. Based on the CDR3 plus reference TRBV12-5 and TRBJ1-6, the full variable domain is DARVTQTPRHKVTEMGQEVTMRCQPILGHNTVFWYRQTMMQGLELLAYFRNRAPLDDSGMPKDRFSAEMPDATLATLKIQPSEPRDSAVYFCASGLATGRTWDSPLHFGNGTRLTVT.

V usage is TRBV5-1 and J usage is TRBJ2-3; 9 bases agree with TRBD2. J was trimmed by 6 bases and V by 5 bases; bases with no gene match: 4. Germline-derived CDR1 and CDR2 are SGHRS and YFSETQ. The CDR3 covers 13 residues. The CDR3 nucleotides are TGCGCCAGCAGAACTAGCGGGTTGGATACGCAGTATTTT. Amino acids: CASRTSGLDTQYF.

V is TRBV2 and J is TRBJ2-2; no clear D gene. The germline gives CDR1 SNHLY, CDR2 FYNNEI. This CDR3 is 13 amino acids long. V was cut by 3 bases and J by 1 base, with 3 bases left in between. The CDR3 DNA sequence: TGTGCCAGCAGTGACGAGAACACCGGGGAGCTGTTTTTT. Protein sequence: CASSDENTGELFF.

This chain uses TRBV19 with TRBJ1-1; TRBD1 aligns across 10 bases. Per germline, CDR1 LNHDA and CDR2 SQIVND (reference sequence). V lost 8 bases, J lost 4 bases, and 7 bases stayed unmatched. The CDR3 runs to 14 residues. The CDR3 DNA sequence: TGTGCCAGTCATTGGGGGACAGGGGCCACTGAAGCTTTCTTT. Translated, it gives CASHWGTGATEAFF. Complete variable domain (other parts from reference TRBV19 and TRBJ1-1): DGGITQSPKYLFRKEGQNVTLSCEQNLNHDAMYWYRQDPGQGLRLIYYSQIVNDFQKGDIAEGYSVSREKKESFPLTVTSAQKNPTAFYLCASHWGTGATEAFFGQGTRLTVV.

The V gene is TRBV7-3, the J gene TRBJ2-5, with D tentatively TRBD2 (5 bases). This CDR3 has 12 residues. Germline V gives CDR1 SGHTA, CDR2 FQGTGA. Between the trimmed V and J ends, which lost 4 bases and 7 bases, there was a span of 10 bases. The CDR3 bases are TGTGCCAGCAGCTCCACAGAGGGGACCCAGTACTTC. Amino acids: CASSSTEGTQYF.

This chain uses TRBV18 with TRBJ1-6; tentatively, D is TRBD1 (6 bases). Germline-derived CDR1 and CDR2 are KGHSH and LQKENI. This CDR3 contains 14 residues. Trimming left V 6 bases short and J 4 bases short, with 10 bases between. In DNA form, the CDR3 reads TGTGCCAGCTCTCACGACAGGTATAATTCACCCCTCCACTTT. Its protein product is CASSHDRYNSPLHF. Full variable domain (outside the CDR3, taken from reference TRBV18 and TRBJ1-6): NAGVMQNPRHLVRRRGQEARLRCSPMKGHSHVYWYRQLPEEGLKFMVYLQKENIIDESGMPKERFSAEFPKEGPSILRIQQVVRGDSAAYFCASSHDRYNSPLHFGNGTRLTVT.

The genes are TRBV27 and TRBJ1-4; perhaps TRBD1 as D (5 bases). Germline loops: CDR1 MNHEY, CDR2 SMNVEV (reference sequence). This CDR3 spans 15 amino acids. The V and J ends lost 4 bases and 13 bases respectively, with 22 bases between them. CDR3 DNA sequence: TGTGCCAGCAGTTCCGGTCTTGGGGCCACGGTGATACTGTTTTTT. It specifies CASSSGLGATVILFF.

The chain links TRBV21-1 to TRBJ1-5; TRBD1 is taken as the D call from the table, unchecked against the DNA. TRBV21-1 is tagged as a pseudogene. CDR3 size: 15 residues. CDR3 in amino acids: CASNTRQGDNQPQHF. Written as DNA, the CDR3 is TGTGCCAGCAACACCCGACAGGGCGACAATCAGCCCCAGCATTTT.

The chain couples TRBV7-6 to TRBJ1-1; TRBD1 might be the D (6 bases). The CDR3 totals 15 residues. In germline, CDR1 is SGHVS, CDR2 FNYEAQ. Trimming removed 5 bases at V and 11 bases at J, with 24 bases between. The DNA for the CDR3 is TGTGCCAGCAGCCTCCGACAGGAAAACCGTTCCCCGGCTTTCTTT. It encodes CASSLRQENRSPAFF.

The V gene is TRBV27, the J gene TRBJ2-7, with D perhaps TRBD1 (6 bases). Per the germline V gene, CDR1 is MNHEY and CDR2 is SMNVEV (reference sequence). There are 14 residues in the CDR3. The germline V and J ends were trimmed by 7 bases and 2 bases, with 15 bases remaining between them. CDR3 coding DNA: TGTGCCAGCAAAAGCCGACAGGCTACCTACGAGCAGTACTTC. This translates into CASKSRQATYEQYF.

The genes are TRBV7-3 and TRBJ2-3, with D possibly being TRBD1 (6 bases). Trimming cost V 1 base and J 1 base, with 9 bases left between them. CDR1 is SGHTA, CDR2 FQGTGA, per germline. The CDR3 totals 15 residues. CDR3 nucleotides: TGTGCCAGCAGCTTAATTGGGGGCGGCACAGATACGCAGTATTTT. This gives the protein CASSLIGGGTDTQYF.

There are a few counts of this clone. The V gene is TRBV6-2 or TRBV6-3, the J gene TRBJ2-1, with 14 bases lining up with TRBD2. The length of the CDR3 is 18 residues. Germline V lookup: CDR1 MNHEY, CDR2 SVGEGT. The ends lost 4 bases at V and 7 bases at J; junction bases unmatched: 12. The CDR3, as DNA: TGTGCCAGCAGTTCCGGGACTAGCGGGGGCCCCGGGGGGAATGAGCAGTTCTTC. Amino acid sequence: CASSSGTSGGPGGNEQFF.

The chain links TRBV6-5 to TRBJ2-1, with TRBD1 matching 10 bases. CDR3 size: 14 residues. Germline V gene data show CDR1 as MNHEY and CDR2 as SVGAGI. Trimming at V came to 4 bases and at J to 7 bases, leaving 4 bases not matched to a gene. CDR3 DNA sequence: TGTGCCAGCAGTTTGGGACAGGGGTTTAATGAGCAGTTCTTC. Encoded protein: CASSLGQGFNEQFF.

V usage is TRBV27 and J usage is TRBJ1-6, with D uncertain. The V gene lost 5 bases and the J gene lost 5 bases, with 16 bases spanning the gap. Germline V CDR1 and CDR2: MNHEY, SMNVEV (reference sequence). The CDR3 loop spans 16 amino acids. The CDR3 sequence is CASSPRALVDNSPLHF. CDR3 DNA: TGTGCCAGCAGTCCTAGGGCGCTAGTGGATAATTCACCCCTCCACTTT.

The V call is TRBV7-8, the J call TRBJ2-4; D could derive from TRBD1 or TRBD2 (5 bases each). The CDR3 covers 18 residues. Germline V gives CDR1 SGHVS, CDR2 FQNEAQ. V lost 5 bases to trimming and J lost 0 bases, with 20 bases between them. CDR3 region: CASSPGTKAKLAKNIQYF. CDR3 coding DNA: TGTGCCAGCAGCCCCGGGACGAAGGCTAAACTAGCCAAAAACATTCAGTACTTC.

CDR3 loop: CASRRKGTSGDLAIGELFF. The CDR3 bases are TGTGCCAGCAGAAGGAAAGGGACTAGCGGGGATCTTGCTATCGGGGAGCTGTTTTTT. The V call is TRBV27, the J call TRBJ2-2, with 13 bases lining up with TRBD2. The J segment lost 7 bases and the V segment lost 6 bases, leaving 17 bases of the junction unmatched. Per germline, CDR1 MNHEY and CDR2 SMNVEV (reference sequence). The CDR3 covers 19 residues.

Only a few counts were recorded for this clone. The chain uses TRBV7-2 and TRBJ1-1; D uncertain. Trimming stripped 6 bases from V and 2 bases from J, with 13 bases between. This CDR3 has 14 residues. Germline V gene sequence: CDR1 SGHTA, CDR2 FQGNSA. CDR3 sequence (DNA): TGTGCCAGCAGACCAAAGGTTACCAACACTGAAGCTTTCTTT. Residues: CASRPKVTNTEAFF.

The rearrangement links TRBV5-6 to TRBJ2-7; D ambiguous. Germline CDR1 and CDR2: SGHDT and YYEEEE. CDR3 size: 13 residues. Trimming removed 4 bases at V and 3 bases at J, with 11 bases between. The CDR3 DNA is TGTGCCAGCAGCCTACGTACCGGCTACGAGCAGTACTTC. This sequence encodes CASSLRTGYEQYF. The full variable domain, its missing parts supplied by reference TRBV5-6 and TRBJ2-7, is DAGVTQSPTHLIKTRGQQVTLRCSPKSGHDTVSWYQQALGQGPQFIFQYYEEEERQRGNFPDRFSGHQFPNYSSELNVNALLLGDSALYLCASSLRTGYEQYFGPGTRLTVT.

The rearrangement joins TRBV28 to TRBJ2-7, with 9 bases that match TRBD1. This CDR3 is 15 amino acids long. Unmatched junction bases numbered 9, after V lost 7 bases and J lost 2 bases. CDR1 MDHEN and CDR2 SYDVKM come from the germline V gene. CDR3 nucleotides: TGTGCCAGCAAGGCACCGGGACAGGGACCCTACGAGCAGTACTTC. As protein: CASKAPGQGPYEQYF.

V and J are TRBV7-3 and TRBJ2-7; D possibly matches TRBD1 or TRBD2 (5 bases each). The CDR3 contains 13 residues. Germline CDR1 is SGHTA and CDR2 is FQGTGA. V was trimmed by 4 bases and J by 4 bases, leaving 11 bases between them. The chain's CDR3 is CASSSGTPYEQYF. In DNA form, the CDR3 reads TGTGCCAGCAGCTCCGGGACGCCGTACGAGCAGTACTTC.

The chain links TRBV11-3 to TRBJ1-4; 8 bases agree with TRBD1. The CDR3 has 14 residues. The V gene end was trimmed by 7 bases and the J gene end by 5 bases; junction bases not matched to a gene: 6. Germline V gives CDR1 SGHNT, CDR2 YENEEA. The CDR3 DNA is TGTGCCAGCAAGACCGGGACAGGCAATGAAAAACTGTTTTTT. It codes for CASKTGTGNEKLFF.

The CDR3 nucleotides read TGTGCCAGCAGTAGGACAGGGTGGTACAATGAGCAGTTCTTC. Amino acids: CASSRTGWYNEQFF. The chain combines TRBV2 with TRBJ2-1; 8 bases line up with TRBD1. This CDR3 contains 14 residues. J gave up 4 bases and V 5 bases, and 4 bases lay outside the gene matches. Looked up from germline, CDR1 is SNHLY and CDR2 is FYNNEI.

The rearrangement joins TRBV15 to TRBJ2-1; 8 nucleotides agree with TRBD1. Germline V CDR1 and CDR2: LNHNV, YYDKDF (reference sequence). The J segment lost 7 bases and the V segment lost 6 bases, leaving 17 bases of the junction unmatched. This CDR3 is 17 amino acids long. The CDR3 DNA sequence: TGTGCCACCAGGCAGGACAGGGTACCGTTAGGGGAGAATGAGCAGTTCTTC. As protein: CATRQDRVPLGENEQFF.

The gene calls are TRBV7-2 and TRBJ1-1; no definite D call. Trimming removed 4 bases from V and 4 bases from J, with 10 bases in between. The CDR3 is made up of 13 amino acids. Germline loops: CDR1 SGHTA, CDR2 FQGNSA. The CDR3 sequence: CASSSLRRTEAFF. The CDR3 coding sequence is TGTGCCAGCAGCTCCCTCCGACGCACTGAAGCTTTCTTT.

The chain links TRBV5-4 to TRBJ1-1; tentatively, D is TRBD1 (5 bases). The CDR3 is made up of 15 amino acids. The V end was cut by 4 bases, the J end by 1 base, with 14 bases between. Germline loops: CDR1 SGHNT, CDR2 YYREEE (reference sequence). The CDR3 region is CASSPEGRANTEAFF. CDR3 coding DNA: TGTGCCAGCAGCCCTGAGGGCAGGGCGAACACTGAAGCTTTCTTT. The whole variable domain, remainder taken from reference TRBV5-4 and TRBJ1-1, is ETGVTQSPTHLIKTRGQQVTLRCSSQSGHNTVSWYQQALGQGPQFIFQYYREEENGRGNFPPRFSGLQFPNYSSELNVNALELDDSALYLCASSPEGRANTEAFFGQGTRLTVV.